This T cell receptor beta chain emerged from a study of blood T cell repertoires in COVID-19 (dated by TCRdb to about 2020). In the study overall: Samples covering the acute and convalescent phases of COVID-19 were provided by collaborators in the United States, Italy and Spain. The material from the prospective study consisted of cDNA or gDNA derived from T cells, B-cell-depleted T cells, or PBMCs. Deeply sampled blood TCRbeta repertoires from subjects exposed to, actively infected with, or recovered from COVID-19 were included in the dataset. The repertoires were made available in a free public database intended to serve as a resource for research on the immune response to SARS-CoV-2. Samples came from the ongoing ImmuneRACE study (first 160 participants) plus 1,254 subjects from 6 global collaborators. A de-identified subject ID, COVID-19 status, age in years and sex were almost always included in the sample metadata. HLA class I and class II types, where available, came from metadata supplied by the sample provider rather than from assay-based typing.

The immunoSEQ Assay, a bias-controlled multiplex PCR, was used to amplify TCRbeta CDR3 regions from genomic DNA. From the authors' description of their analysis: The number of nucleated cells in each sample was estimated by amplification of reference gene primers within the assay. To quantify the absolute abundance of each unique TCRbeta CDR3 rearrangement, sequence reads were collapsed and filtered. For each sample, productive Simpson clonality was calculated by taking the square root of Simpson's diversity index across productive rearrangements. This immuneACCESS table, as held by TCRdb, lists in-frame sequences with V and J called but not all clones. Of the missing ones, under half trace to an unresolved V gene in checked studies; the others have no known cause. The V and J calls and clone size come from that table; D and trimming were worked out from the DNA. Within this sample are approximately 150,000 clones, with roughly nine tenths of them counted one time only. The ten most abundant clones make up roughly 4% of the sample.

Enrolling through a virtual design, the prospective study's participants ranged in age from roughly 18 to 89 years and lived across roughly 24 United States geographic areas. To assign participants to cohorts, the prospective study relied on clinical history that participants themselves reported in a screening survey and a study questionnaire. Exposed participants had been in contact, within 2 weeks of entering the study, with a person who had a PCR-confirmed or clinician-diagnosed case of COVID-19. In the prospective study, whole blood, serum and a nasopharyngeal or oropharyngeal swab were collected from each participant by mobile phlebotomists. Over an approximately 2-month period, participants in the prospective study had the option of providing additional blood draws and questionnaires. Before DNA extraction, blood samples from the prospective study were shipped at room temperature or frozen.

What the study reported, not specific to this receptor: Clinical and demographic metadata were provided uncurated, with the amount varying by source and participant.

In the case of this clone: Its antigen target is currently unknown. Base qualities are not provided; no much larger clone lies one nucleotide away.

The clonotype originates from a woman aged 40 to 50 who had been exposed to COVID-19. Sequenced: PBMCs or T cells enriched from blood (not recorded which).

Read as DNA, the sequence is TGTGCCAGCAGCCAGGCTGGGACAGGGAAAACTGAAGCTTTCTTT. This sequence encodes CASSQAGTGKTEAFF. Rearrangement joined TRBV3-1 (or the pseudogene TRBV3-2) to TRBJ1-1, and 9 junction bases match TRBD1. Unmatched junction bases come to 7, with V trimmed by 3 bases and J by 5 bases. The CDR3 has 15 amino acids, counting the end cysteine and phenylalanine. Only the CDR3 DNA is retained, 45 bases long and in frame from the first base. Via the germline V gene (reference sequence), CDR1 is LGHDT and CDR2 YNNKEL.